Following are 26 T cell receptor beta chains from one sample sequenced in a study of shared clonotypes between healthy human individuals (dated by TCRdb to 2020 to 2022). Libraries came from the immunoSEQ multiplex PCR assay. TCRdb retrieved this table from immuneACCESS and kept in-frame rearrangements only. Not all clones are present; in checked studies, unresolved V genes account for under half, and no reason is known for the remainder. The sample has more than 2 million clones on record, 85% to 95% of them singletons. Clones ranked in the top ten supply more than 0.1% of the sample. Material: naive CD4+ T cells sorted from blood. The label giving this sample's cell subset or site can be read as: CD45RA+ positively selected. Receptors originate from a man aged 18 to 35 in good health.

Of note for this clone: Other DNA sequences from this sample encode an identical CDR3 as well. The chain recombines TRBV5-1 with TRBJ2-3; 8 bases are a match to TRBD1. This CDR3 is 15 amino acids long. Trimming cost V 0 bases and J 5 bases; bases outside gene matches: 5. The germline gives CDR1 SGHRS, CDR2 YFSETQ. The CDR3 bases are TGCGCCAGCAGCTTGGGTCAGGGGGCAGGAGATACGCAGTATTTT. Protein: CASSLGQGAGDTQYF.

A remark on this clone: At the DNA level, this CDR3 is encoded by other sequences in the same sample as well. V usage is TRBV6-1 and J usage is TRBJ1-2; D is unclear. The CDR3 has 12 residues. The germline V gene has CDR1 MNHNS and CDR2 SASEGT. Trimming removed 1 base from V and 4 bases from J, with 4 bases in between. DNA of the CDR3: TGTGCCAGCAGTGAAGGTACCTATGGCTACACCTTC. Protein sequence: CASSEGTYGYTF.

Regarding this clone: This sample includes further DNA sequences coding for the same CDR3. The genes are TRBV2 and TRBJ2-3, with TRBD2 matching 11 bases. The J segment lost 3 bases and the V segment lost 6 bases, leaving 2 bases of the junction unmatched. The CDR3 contains 14 residues. Germline V lookup: CDR1 SNHLY, CDR2 FYNNEI. CDR3 sequence: CASSTSGGTDTQYF. For the CDR3, the DNA is TGTGCCAGCAGCACTAGCGGGGGAACAGATACGCAGTATTTT.

The chain recombines TRBV29-1 with TRBJ1-2, with D unclear. This CDR3 contains 12 residues. The germline CDR1 and CDR2 sequences are SQVTM and ANQGSEA. Trimming removed 6 bases from V and 2 bases from J, with 10 bases in between. The CDR3 protein is CSVQPRNYGYTF. In DNA form, the CDR3 reads TGCAGCGTACAACCTAGGAACTATGGCTACACCTTC.

The genes are TRBV7-9 and TRBJ2-2; 11 bases align to TRBD2. In germline, CDR1 is SEHNR, CDR2 FQNEAQ (reference sequence). The CDR3 loop spans 16 amino acids. J gave up 6 bases and V 5 bases, and 8 bases lay outside the gene matches. The CDR3 sequence: CASSRLAGGPAGELFF. In DNA, the CDR3 is TGTGCCAGCAGCCGTTTAGCGGGAGGGCCGGCCGGGGAGCTGTTTTTT.

Details on this clone: The identical CDR3 is also encoded by other nucleotide sequences in the sample. The CDR3 bases are TGTGCCAGCAGTTACGGGGCAGGAGGACAGCCCCAGCATTTT. Protein sequence: CASSYGAGGQPQHF. The chain uses TRBV6-5 and TRBJ1-5; TRBD1 is a possible D gene (5 bases). CDR3 size: 14 residues. The V end lost 2 bases, the J end lost 7 bases, and 12 bases lay between the germline ends. Germline V CDR1 and CDR2: MNHEY, SVGAGI.

V is TRBV11-3 and J is TRBJ2-3; the D call may be TRBD1 or TRBD2 (5 bases each). The CDR3 sequence is 17 residues long. With 0 bases removed from V and 0 bases from J, the gap between germline ends came to 13 bases. Germline V lookup: CDR1 SGHNT, CDR2 YENEEA. The CDR3 sequence is CASSLDGAKRSTDTQYF. The CDR3 DNA sequence: TGTGCCAGCAGCTTAGATGGGGCCAAGCGGAGCACAGATACGCAGTATTTT. Looking up the rest from reference TRBV11-3 and TRBJ2-3 gives the full variable domain: EAGVVQSPRYKIIEKKQPVAFWCNPISGHNTLYWYLQNLGQGPELLIRYENEEAVDDSQLPKDRFSAERLKGVDSTLKIQPAELGDSAVYLCASSLDGAKRSTDTQYFGPGTRLTVL.

The chain recombines TRBV11-3 with TRBJ2-2; a weak D match, TRBD1 (6 bases). Trimming removed 4 bases from V and 6 bases from J, with 9 bases in between. The CDR3 sequence is 13 residues long. Germline V gene data show CDR1 as SGHNT and CDR2 as YENEEA. The CDR3 DNA follows: TGTGCCAGCAGCTCACAGGGATCCGGGGAGCTGTTTTTT. Translated, it gives CASSSQGSGELFF.

The chain employs TRBV4-1 and TRBJ2-3, with 11 bases matching TRBD2. Germline CDR1 MGHRA, CDR2 YSYEKL. This CDR3 comprises 18 residues. After removal of 4 bases from V and 5 bases from J, the junction contained 14 bases not matched to a gene. The CDR3 reads CASSPKVIAGGPGDTQYF. In DNA, the CDR3 is TGCGCCAGCAGCCCAAAGGTTATAGCGGGAGGGCCTGGAGATACGCAGTATTTT.

This chain connects TRBV15 to TRBJ1-4; D possibly corresponds to TRBD1 (6 bases). The germline V gene encodes CDR1 LNHNV and CDR2 YYDKDF (reference sequence). The CDR3 is 16 amino acids. V lost 4 bases, J lost 7 bases, and 19 bases lay in between. CDR3 sequence (DNA): TGTGCCACCAGCATTGGCGGGGGCACGAGAGGTGAAAAACTGTTTTTT. Translated, it gives CATSIGGGTRGEKLFF.

The rearrangement links TRBV7-2 to TRBJ2-5; D is uncertain. The last part of the DNA fits TRBJ2-7 better; the J call may be wrong. Germline V lookup: CDR1 SGHTA, CDR2 FQGNSA. This CDR3 comprises 13 residues. CDR3 loop: CASSLGVAYEQYF. The CDR3 coding sequence is TGTGCCAGCAGCTTGGGCGTTGCCTACGAGCAGTACTTC.

The rearrangement uses TRBV6-5 and TRBJ1-1; D uncertain. Deletions cut 0 bases from V and 2 bases from J, with 13 bases between. The CDR3 has 16 residues. Per the germline V gene, CDR1 is MNHEY and CDR2 is SVGAGI. The chain's CDR3 is CASSYSWSGTNTEAFF. In DNA, the CDR3 is TGTGCCAGCAGTTACTCGTGGTCGGGCACCAACACTGAAGCTTTCTTT.

In this sample, this clone turned up once. V and J are TRBV11-2 and TRBJ2-7; maybe TRBD2 (7 bases). V lost 1 base to trimming and J lost 6 bases, with 19 bases between them. Per germline, CDR1 SGHAT and CDR2 FQNNGV. The CDR3 contains 16 residues. CDR3 loop: CASSLVRGALSLEQYF. The CDR3 region has the DNA TGTGCCAGCAGCTTAGTACGGGGGGCTCTATCCCTCGAGCAGTACTTC.

The rearrangement uses TRBV5-1 and TRBJ2-5; D might be TRBD1 (6 bases). The CDR3 totals 14 residues. The germline V and J ends were trimmed by 6 bases and 3 bases, with 15 bases remaining between them. Germline loops: CDR1 SGHRS, CDR2 YFSETQ. CDR3 loop: CASTPSGTKETQYF. Written as DNA, the CDR3 is TGCGCCAGCACGCCCTCAGGGACAAAAGAGACCCAGTACTTC. The variable domain in full, with the rest retrieved from reference TRBV5-1 and TRBJ2-5, is KAGVTQTPRYLIKTRGQQVTLSCSPISGHRSVSWYQQTPGQGLQFLFEYFSETQRNKGNFPGRFSGRQFSNSRSEMNVSTLELGDSALYLCASTPSGTKETQYFGPGTRLLVL.

The chain recombines TRBV6-5 with TRBJ2-2; either TRBD1 or TRBD2 may fit D (6 bases each). CDR3 length equals 16 residues. The V end was cut by 4 bases, the J end by 6 bases, with 18 bases between. Germline V lookup: CDR1 MNHEY, CDR2 SVGAGI. The CDR3: CASSSPRGGFAGELFF. In nucleotides, the CDR3 is TGTGCCAGCAGTTCCCCGAGAGGGGGGTTCGCCGGGGAGCTGTTTTTT.

The chain combines TRBV5-6 with TRBJ2-7, with D tentatively TRBD1 or TRBD2 (5 bases each). Germline V gene data show CDR1 as SGHDT and CDR2 as YYEEEE. V gave up 4 bases and J gave up 3 bases, with 11 bases separating them. The CDR3 length is 13 residues. The CDR3, as DNA: TGTGCCAGCAGCCGGGACCAGTACTACGAGCAGTACTTC. This translates into CASSRDQYYEQYF.

This chain uses TRBV4-3 with TRBJ2-1; TRBD1 is a possible D gene (6 bases). The CDR3 length is 15 residues. The V and J ends lost 5 bases and 5 bases respectively, with 16 bases between them. Germline CDR1 reads LGHNA; CDR2 reads YSLEER. CDR3 in amino acids: CASSALQGNDNEQFF. The CDR3 bases are TGCGCCAGCAGCGCGCTGCAGGGGAACGACAATGAGCAGTTCTTC.

This chain uses TRBV30 with TRBJ1-5, with D unresolved. This CDR3 has 9 amino acids. V was shortened by 5 bases and J by 7 bases, with 3 bases between the two germline ends. Germline V CDR1 and CDR2: GTSNPN, SVGIG (reference sequence). As DNA, the CDR3 is TGTGCCTGGGGGCAGCCCCAGCATTTT. Encoded protein: CAWGQPQHF.

The V gene is TRBV29-1, the J gene TRBJ2-1, with 15 bases matching TRBD2. The trim removed 6 bases at V and 7 bases at J, leaving 7 bases unmatched. The germline gives CDR1 SQVTM, CDR2 ANQGSEA. The CDR3 spans 15 residues. This CDR3 reads CSVGTGTSGRNEQFF. The CDR3 nucleotides are TGCAGCGTGGGTACCGGGACTAGCGGGAGGAATGAGCAGTTCTTC.

The chain has TRBV5-6 and TRBJ1-1; a possible D gene is TRBD1 (5 bases). The CDR3 is made up of 15 amino acids. The germline CDR1 and CDR2 sequences are SGHDT and YYEEEE. V lost 6 bases and J 0 bases, leaving 15 bases between the germline ends. The CDR3 here is CASNKGQQMNTEAFF. The CDR3 bases are TGTGCCAGCAACAAGGGGCAACAGATGAACACTGAAGCTTTCTTT. Supplemented by reference TRBV5-6 and TRBJ1-1, the full variable domain reads DAGVTQSPTHLIKTRGQQVTLRCSPKSGHDTVSWYQQALGQGPQFIFQYYEEEERQRGNFPDRFSGHQFPNYSSELNVNALLLGDSALYLCASNKGQQMNTEAFFGQGTRLTVV.

The V gene is TRBV29-1, the J gene TRBJ2-4; 7 bases match TRBD2. J lost 0 bases, V lost 2 bases, and 4 bases had no gene match. Germline loops: CDR1 SQVTM, CDR2 ANQGSEA. The CDR3 contains 15 residues. CDR3 loop: CSVELADKAKNIQYF. CDR3 nucleotide sequence: TGCAGCGTTGAACTAGCGGATAAAGCCAAAAACATTCAGTACTTC.

This clone was seen just once. CDR3 region: CASSRAGGPVDTQYF. As DNA, the CDR3 is TGTGCCAGCTCGCGAGCGGGAGGGCCTGTAGATACGCAGTATTTT. The V call is TRBV18, the J call TRBJ2-3; TRBD2 matches at 10 bases. This CDR3 has 15 amino acids. V trimming: 6 bases; J trimming: 5 bases; junction bases outside the gene matches: 8. The germline V gene has CDR1 KGHSH and CDR2 LQKENI.

J is TRBJ2-3 and V is TRBV5-1; maybe TRBD2 (6 bases). The CDR3 contains 18 residues. Trimming shortened V by 1 base and J by 0 bases, and 18 bases separated the two germline ends. The germline V gene encodes CDR1 SGHRS and CDR2 YFSETQ. CDR3 region: CASSLPSFGRSSTDTQYF. In nucleotides, the CDR3 is TGCGCCAGCAGCTTGCCCTCGTTTGGGAGGTCTAGCACAGATACGCAGTATTTT.

Regarding this clone: This sample includes further DNA sequences coding for the same CDR3. The rearrangement links TRBV18 to TRBJ1-2, with 7 bases matching TRBD1. V lost 3 bases, J lost 3 bases, and 4 bases stayed unmatched. Looked up from germline, CDR1 is KGHSH and CDR2 is LQKENI. This CDR3 is 14 amino acids long. The CDR3 loop is CASSPRDSDYGYTF. As DNA, the CDR3 is TGTGCCAGCTCACCTAGGGACAGCGACTATGGCTACACCTTC.

V and J are TRBV5-1 and TRBJ2-5; D may be TRBD1 (6 bases). The CDR3 is made up of 14 amino acids. Trimming cost V 4 bases and J 5 bases, with 15 bases left between them. Germline CDR1 reads SGHRS; CDR2 reads YFSETQ. The CDR3 is CASSRDTVEETQYF. For the CDR3, the DNA is TGCGCCAGCAGCCGGGACACCGTGGAGGAGACCCAGTACTTC.

V usage is TRBV28 and J usage is TRBJ2-7; D is ambiguous. The CDR3 runs to 18 residues. In germline, CDR1 is MDHEN, CDR2 SYDVKM. Trimming took off 0 bases at V and 2 bases at J, with 20 bases between the two ends. CDR3 protein: CASSLWFERAIPTYEQYF. The DNA of the CDR3 is TGTGCCAGCAGTTTATGGTTTGAACGGGCGATCCCCACCTACGAGCAGTACTTC.